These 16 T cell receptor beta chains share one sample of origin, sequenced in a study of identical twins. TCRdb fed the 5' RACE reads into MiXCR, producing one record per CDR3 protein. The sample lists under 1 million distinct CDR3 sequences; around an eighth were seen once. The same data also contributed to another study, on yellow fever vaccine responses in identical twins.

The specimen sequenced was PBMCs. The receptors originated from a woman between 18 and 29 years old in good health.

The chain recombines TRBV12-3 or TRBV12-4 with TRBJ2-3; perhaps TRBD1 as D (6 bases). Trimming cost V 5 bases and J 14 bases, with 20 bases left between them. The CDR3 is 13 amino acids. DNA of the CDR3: TGTGCCAGCAGTCCCCGGACAGTCCCACTAGTGTATTTT. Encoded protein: CASSPRTVPLVYF.

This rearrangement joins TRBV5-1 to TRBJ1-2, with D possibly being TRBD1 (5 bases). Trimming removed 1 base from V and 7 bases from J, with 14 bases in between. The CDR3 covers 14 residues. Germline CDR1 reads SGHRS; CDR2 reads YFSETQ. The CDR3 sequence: CASSLSGGSSGYTF. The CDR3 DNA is TGCGCCAGCAGCTTGTCGGGGGGGTCATCTGGCTACACCTTC.

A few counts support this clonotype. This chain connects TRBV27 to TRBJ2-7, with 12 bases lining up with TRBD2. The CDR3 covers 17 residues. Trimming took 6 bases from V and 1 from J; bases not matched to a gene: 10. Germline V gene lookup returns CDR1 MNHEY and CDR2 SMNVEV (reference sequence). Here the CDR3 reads CASSTNRLAGASYEQYF. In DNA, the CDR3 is TGTGCCAGCAGCACCAATCGACTAGCGGGAGCGTCCTACGAGCAGTACTTC.

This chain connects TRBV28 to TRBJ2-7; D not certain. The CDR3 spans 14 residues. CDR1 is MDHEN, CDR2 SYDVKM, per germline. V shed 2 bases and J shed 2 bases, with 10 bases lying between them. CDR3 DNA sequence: TGTGCCAGCAGTTTAGGGCACATCACCTACGAGCAGTACTTC. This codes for CASSLGHITYEQYF.

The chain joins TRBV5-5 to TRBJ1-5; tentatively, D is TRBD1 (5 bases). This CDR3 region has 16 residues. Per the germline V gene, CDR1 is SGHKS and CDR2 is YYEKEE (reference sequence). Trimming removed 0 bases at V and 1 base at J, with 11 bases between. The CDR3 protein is CASSLAPTVSNQPQHF. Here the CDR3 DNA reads TGTGCCAGCAGCTTGGCCCCGACAGTCAGCAATCAGCCCCAGCATTTT.

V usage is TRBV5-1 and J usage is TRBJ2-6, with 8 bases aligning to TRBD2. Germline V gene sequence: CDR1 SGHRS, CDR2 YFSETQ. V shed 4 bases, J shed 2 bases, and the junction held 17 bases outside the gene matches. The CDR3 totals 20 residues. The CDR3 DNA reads TGCGCCAGCAGCCCCCTCGGGGGACTAGGAGGGGCGCCTGGGGCCAACGTCCTGACTTTC. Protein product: CASSPLGGLGGAPGANVLTF. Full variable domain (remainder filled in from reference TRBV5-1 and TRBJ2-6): KAGVTQTPRYLIKTRGQQVTLSCSPISGHRSVSWYQQTPGQGLQFLFEYFSETQRNKGNFPGRFSGRQFSNSRSEMNVSTLELGDSALYLCASSPLGGLGGAPGANVLTFGAGSRLTVL.

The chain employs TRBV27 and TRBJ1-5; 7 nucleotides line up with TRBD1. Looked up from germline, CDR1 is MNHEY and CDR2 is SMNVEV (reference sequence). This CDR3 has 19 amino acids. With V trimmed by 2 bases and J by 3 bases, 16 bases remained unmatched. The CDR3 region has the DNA TGTGCCAGCAGTTTACGTTTCATACCCGGGACAGACTACAATCAGCCCCAGCATTTT. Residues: CASSLRFIPGTDYNQPQHF.

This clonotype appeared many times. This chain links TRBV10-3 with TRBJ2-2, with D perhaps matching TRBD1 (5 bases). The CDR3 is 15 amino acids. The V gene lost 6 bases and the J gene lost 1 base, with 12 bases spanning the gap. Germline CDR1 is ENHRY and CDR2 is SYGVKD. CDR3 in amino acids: CAISDTRENTGELFF. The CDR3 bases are TGTGCCATCAGCGATACCAGGGAGAACACCGGGGAGCTGTTTTTT.

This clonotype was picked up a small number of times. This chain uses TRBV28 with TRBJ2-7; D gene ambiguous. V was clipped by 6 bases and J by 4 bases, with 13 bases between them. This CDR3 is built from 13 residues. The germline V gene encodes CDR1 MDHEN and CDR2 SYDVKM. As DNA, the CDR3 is TGTGCCAGCAGGCCAGACCGGGTATACGAGCAGTACTTC. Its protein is CASRPDRVYEQYF.

The CDR3 region is CASSPPVGARADTQYF. Written as DNA, the CDR3 is TGTGCCAGCTCACCACCGGTGGGGGCGCGTGCAGATACGCAGTATTTT. The chain employs TRBV18 and TRBJ2-3; TRBD1 is a possible D gene (6 bases). The CDR3 contains 16 residues. Germline assignment: CDR1 KGHSH and CDR2 LQKENI. The V gene lost 0 bases and the J gene lost 4 bases, with 14 bases spanning the gap.

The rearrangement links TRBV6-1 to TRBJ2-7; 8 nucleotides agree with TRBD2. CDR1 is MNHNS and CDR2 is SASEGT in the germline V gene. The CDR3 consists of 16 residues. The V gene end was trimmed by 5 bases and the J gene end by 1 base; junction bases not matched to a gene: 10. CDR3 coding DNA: TGTGCCAGCAGTCGTTCTCGGGCGGGAGGTTCCTACGAGCAGTACTTC. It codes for CASSRSRAGGSYEQYF.

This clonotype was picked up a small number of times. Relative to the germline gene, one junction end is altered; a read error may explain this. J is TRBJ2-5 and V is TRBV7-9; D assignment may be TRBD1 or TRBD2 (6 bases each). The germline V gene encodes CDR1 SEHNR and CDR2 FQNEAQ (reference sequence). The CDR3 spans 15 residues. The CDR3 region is CASSSRGFTDSQLNF. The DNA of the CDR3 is TGTGCCAGCAGCTCGCGGGGTTTCACGGACAGCCAACTGAACTTC.

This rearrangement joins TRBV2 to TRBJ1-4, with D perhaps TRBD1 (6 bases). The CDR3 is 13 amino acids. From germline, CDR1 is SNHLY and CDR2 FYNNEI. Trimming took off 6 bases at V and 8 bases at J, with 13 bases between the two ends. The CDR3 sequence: CASSNRAGEKLFF. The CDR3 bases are TGTGCCAGCAGCAACAGGGCAGGAGAAAAACTGTTTTTT.

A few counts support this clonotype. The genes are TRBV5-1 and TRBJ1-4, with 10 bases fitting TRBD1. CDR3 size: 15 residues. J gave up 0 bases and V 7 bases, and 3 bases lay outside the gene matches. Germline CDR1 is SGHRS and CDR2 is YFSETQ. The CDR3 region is CASGTGDTTNEKLFF. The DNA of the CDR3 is TGCGCCAGCGGGACAGGGGACACAACTAATGAAAAACTGTTTTTT.

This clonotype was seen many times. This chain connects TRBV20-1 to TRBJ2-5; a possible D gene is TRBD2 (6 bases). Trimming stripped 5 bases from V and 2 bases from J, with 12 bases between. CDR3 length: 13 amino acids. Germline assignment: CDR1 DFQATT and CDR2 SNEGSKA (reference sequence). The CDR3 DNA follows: TGCAGTGCTGACAAGGCGGGACAAGAGACCCAGTACTTC. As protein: CSADKAGQETQYF.

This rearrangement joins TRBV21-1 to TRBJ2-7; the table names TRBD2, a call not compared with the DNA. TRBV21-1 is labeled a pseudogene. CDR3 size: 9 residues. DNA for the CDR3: TGTGCCAGCGAGGGTGAGCAGTACGTC. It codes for CASEGEQYV.